This paragraph reports one T cell receptor (beta chain). This sample's time point: newly diagnosed GD, antithyroid drugs for less than 3 months. PBMC-derived RNA was used for the TCR library. Arm-PCR of CDR3 regions and iRepertoire HTBI primers were the basis on which TCR beta libraries were built. MiXCR, applied by TCRdb to the multiplex PCR reads, yields one record per CDR3 protein. The profile shows 450,000 to 700,000 distinct CDR3 sequences, roughly 14% of them singletons. V was clipped by 4 bases and J by 0 bases, with 9 bases between them. This CDR3 comprises 14 residues. Germline V CDR1 and CDR2: SGHRS, YFSETQ. The sample belongs to a study of regulatory T cells in long-lasting Graves disease. These same data were also listed under a study on T cells in Graves' hyperthyroidism and ophthalmopathy. This second study says: Also found in blood were most expanded thyroid clonotypes above 0.001.

This specimen was peripheral blood mononuclear cells (PBMCs), taken at new diagnosis, from a patient treated with antithyroid drugs. This clonotype originated in a man between 25 and 39 years old with Graves disease. This rearrangement joins TRBV5-1 to TRBJ2-3, with D perhaps being TRBD1 or TRBD2 (5 bases each). The CDR3: CASSMGDSTDTQYF. The CDR3 DNA reads TGCGCCAGCAGCATGGGGGATAGCACAGATACGCAGTATTTT.